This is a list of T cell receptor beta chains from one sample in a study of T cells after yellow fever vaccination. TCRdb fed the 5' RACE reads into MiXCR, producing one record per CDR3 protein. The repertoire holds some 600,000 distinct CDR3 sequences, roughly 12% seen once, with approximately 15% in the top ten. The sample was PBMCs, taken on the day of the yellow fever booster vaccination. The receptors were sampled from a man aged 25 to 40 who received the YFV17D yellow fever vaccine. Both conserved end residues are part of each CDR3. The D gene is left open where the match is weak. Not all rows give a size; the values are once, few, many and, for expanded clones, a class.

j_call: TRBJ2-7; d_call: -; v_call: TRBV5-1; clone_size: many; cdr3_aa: CASSPGHFYEQYF; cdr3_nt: TGCGCCAGCAGCCCGGGACACTTCTACGAGCAGTACTTC
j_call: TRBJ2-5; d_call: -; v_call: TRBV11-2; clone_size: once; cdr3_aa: CASSVGSDGGGSKTQYF; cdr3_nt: TGTGCCAGCAGCGTGGGTAGTGACGGGGGCGGGAGTAAGACCCAGTACTTC
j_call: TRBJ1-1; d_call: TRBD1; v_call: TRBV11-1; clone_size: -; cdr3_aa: CASSSRQGGSAAGTEAFF; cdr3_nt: TGTGCCAGCAGCTCCAGACAGGGTGGGAGTGCGGCGGGAACTGAAGCTTTCTTT
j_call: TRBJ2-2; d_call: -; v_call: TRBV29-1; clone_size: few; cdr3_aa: CSVVRGDTGELFF; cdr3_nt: TGCAGCGTTGTCCGAGGTGACACCGGGGAGCTGTTTTTT
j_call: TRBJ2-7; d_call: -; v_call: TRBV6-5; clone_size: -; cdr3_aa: CASSYGGEQYF; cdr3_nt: TGTGCCAGCAGTTATGGGGGCGAGCAGTACTTC
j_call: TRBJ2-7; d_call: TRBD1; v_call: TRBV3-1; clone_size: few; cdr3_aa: CASSQSVPGTGVDEQYF; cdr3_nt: TGTGCCAGCAGCCAATCGGTACCAGGGACAGGGGTTGACGAGCAGTACTTC
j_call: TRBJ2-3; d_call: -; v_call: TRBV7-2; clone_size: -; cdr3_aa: CASSLVSSPTLGDTQYF; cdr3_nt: TGTGCCAGCAGCTTAGTGTCGTCACCAACGTTGGGAGATACGCAGTATTTT
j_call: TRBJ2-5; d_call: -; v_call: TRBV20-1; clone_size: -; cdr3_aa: CSAGPGPRVETQYF; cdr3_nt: TGCAGTGCAGGCCCGGGACCGCGGGTAGAGACCCAGTACTTC
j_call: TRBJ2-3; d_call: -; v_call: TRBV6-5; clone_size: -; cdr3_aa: CASSYSSPFTDTQYF; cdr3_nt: TGTGCCAGCAGTTACTCGAGCCCATTCACAGATACGCAGTATTTT
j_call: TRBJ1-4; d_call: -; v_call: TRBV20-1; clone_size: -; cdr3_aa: CRAEGDATNEKLFF; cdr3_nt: TGCAGGGCCGAGGGGGACGCAACTAATGAAAAACTGTTTTTT
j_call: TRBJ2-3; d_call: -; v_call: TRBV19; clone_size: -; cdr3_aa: CASSVGQVADTQYF; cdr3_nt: TGTGCCAGTAGTGTCGGCCAGGTGGCAGATACGCAGTATTTT